This T cell receptor (beta chain) was recovered during a study of control samples from healthy donors and cancer patients. CDR1 and CDR2 (germline): SNHLY, FYNNEI. This CDR3 contains 14 residues. The trim removed 5 bases at V and 2 bases at J, leaving 3 bases unmatched. The data were produced by immunoSEQ multiplex PCR, yet TCRdb's version contains in-frame clones alone and is incomplete. There are about 89,000 clones in the sample; approximately 86% occur only once, and over 20% lies in the top ten. The rearrangement links TRBV2 to TRBJ1-3; TRBD1 agrees at 7 bases. The sample comprised blood. The TCR comes from a man in his thirties or forties in good health. The CDR3 loop reads CASSPRGPGNTIYF. CDR3 sequence (DNA): TGTGCCAGCAGTCCGAGGGGGCCTGGAAACACCATATATTTT.